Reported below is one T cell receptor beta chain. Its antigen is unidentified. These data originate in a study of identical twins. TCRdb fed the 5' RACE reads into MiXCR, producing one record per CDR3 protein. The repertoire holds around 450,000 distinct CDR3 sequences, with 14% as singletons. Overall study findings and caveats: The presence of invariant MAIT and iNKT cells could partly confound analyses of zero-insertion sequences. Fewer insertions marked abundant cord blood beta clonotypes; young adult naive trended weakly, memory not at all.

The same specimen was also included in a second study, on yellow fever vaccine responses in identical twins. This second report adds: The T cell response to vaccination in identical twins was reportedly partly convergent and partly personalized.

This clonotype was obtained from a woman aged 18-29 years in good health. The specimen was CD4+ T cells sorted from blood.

The CDR3 sequence is CASSPRDSVIRETQYF. The CDR3 DNA reads as TGTGCCAGCAGCCCTAGGGACAGTGTTATCCGAGAGACCCAGTACTTC. The V call is TRBV7-6, the J call TRBJ2-5; 7 bases map to TRBD1. V lost 5 bases and J lost 4; bases outside the gene matches: 13. CDR1 and CDR2 from the germline V gene are SGHVS and FNYEAQ. This CDR3 contains 16 residues. The variable domain in full, completed from reference TRBV7-6 and TRBJ2-5, reads GAGVSQSPRYKVTKRGQDVALRCDPISGHVSLYWYRQALGQGPEFLTYFNYEAQQDKSGLPNDRFSAERPEGSISTLTIQRTEQRDSAMYRCASSPRDSVIRETQYFGPGTRLLVL.